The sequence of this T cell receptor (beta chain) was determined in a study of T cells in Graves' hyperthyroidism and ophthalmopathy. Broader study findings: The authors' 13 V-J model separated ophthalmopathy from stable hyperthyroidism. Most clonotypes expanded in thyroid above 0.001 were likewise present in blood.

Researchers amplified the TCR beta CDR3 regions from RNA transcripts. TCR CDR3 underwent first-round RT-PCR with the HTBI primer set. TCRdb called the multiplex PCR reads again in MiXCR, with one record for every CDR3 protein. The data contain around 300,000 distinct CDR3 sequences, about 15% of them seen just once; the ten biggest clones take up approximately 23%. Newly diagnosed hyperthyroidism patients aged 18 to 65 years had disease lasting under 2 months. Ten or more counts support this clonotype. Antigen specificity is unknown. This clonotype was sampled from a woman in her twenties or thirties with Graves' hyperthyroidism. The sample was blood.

Here the CDR3 DNA reads TGTGCCAGCAGCTTAGCCGGGAGCTACGAGCAGTACTTC. Translating it yields CASSLAGSYEQYF. The J gene is TRBJ2-7, the V gene TRBV7-9; tentatively, D is TRBD2 (6 bases). The CDR3 spans 13 residues. The germline CDR1 and CDR2 sequences are SEHNR and FQNEAQ (reference sequence). The V end was cut by 0 bases, the J end by 3 bases, with 6 bases between.